The TCR beta chain under discussion was sequenced for a study of cytomegalovirus exposure and HLA in healthy donors. CDR1 is MNHNY, CDR2 SVGAGI, per germline (reference sequence). The CDR3 runs 16 residues. Unmatched junction bases numbered 15, after V lost 4 bases and J lost 8 bases. The repertoire was sequenced with immunoSEQ multiplex PCR; TCRdb's copy has only in-frame clones and lacks some. The repertoire holds under 80,000 clones, with around 94% as singletons. Notes on the study in general: Reported performance of the classifier showed diagnosis of cytomegalovirus status with high specificity and sensitivity. Through in vitro validation, a few CMV-associated chains were shown to be specific for CMV antigens.

This clone was found once. Its antigen remains unidentified. The receptor's source is a woman under 30 in good health and CMV-seropositive. The chain joins TRBV6-6 to TRBJ2-3, with 7 bases matching TRBD1. Sequencing was performed on PBMCs. CDR3 amino acids: CASSSSTGVGPGTQYF. The CDR3 nucleotides read TGTGCCAGCAGTTCCTCTACAGGGGTGGGTCCGGGTACGCAGTATTTT.